Following are 11 T cell receptor beta chains from one sample sequenced in a study of T-cell reconstitution after alpha-beta-depleted transplantation in children. This sample's TCRbeta library carried unique molecular identifier barcodes. Via MiXCR, TCRdb re-called the PCR reads, giving one row per CDR3 protein. The sample consists of around 380,000 distinct CDR3 sequences, roughly 10% of them appearing once. Material: PBMCs from the stem cell graft donor, obtained from the stem cell graft. The receptors here all came from a human donor who donated a stem cell graft to a child with acute myeloid leukemia.

This clonotype was seen only a few times. The chain carries TRBV7-3 and TRBJ2-5; 7 bases agree with TRBD1. The CDR3 is made up of 15 amino acids. CDR1 and CDR2 (germline): SGHTA, FQGTGA. The trim removed 3 bases at V and 4 bases at J, leaving 8 bases unmatched. The CDR3 sequence is CASSFQTGVGETQYF. The CDR3 DNA reads TGTGCCAGCAGCTTCCAAACAGGGGTCGGAGAGACCCAGTACTTC.

This clonotype was seen only a few times. This rearrangement joins TRBV18 to TRBJ1-5; 8 bases match TRBD1. The CDR3 consists of 17 residues. The germline V gene encodes CDR1 KGHSH and CDR2 LQKENI. Losses at the gene ends were 3 bases for V and 2 bases for J; bases not matched to a gene: 9. The DNA of the CDR3 is TGTGCCAGCTCACCGGACAGGGCCGGTATGGGCAATCAGCCCCAGCATTTT. Residues: CASSPDRAGMGNQPQHF.

This clonotype was detected many times. V usage is TRBV20-1 and J usage is TRBJ2-3, with D unclear. This CDR3 has 14 residues. Deletions cut 3 bases from V and 0 bases from J, with 10 bases between. Germline values: CDR1 DFQATT, CDR2 SNEGSKA (reference sequence). CDR3 protein: CSASPPQSTDTQYF. The CDR3 nucleotides are TGCAGTGCTAGTCCCCCGCAGAGCACAGATACGCAGTATTTT.

The chain carries TRBV10-3 and TRBJ2-5; 8 bases agree with TRBD2. Germline V gives CDR1 ENHRY, CDR2 SYGVKD. Trimming cost V 2 bases and J 2 bases; bases outside gene matches: 10. The CDR3 totals 17 residues. Written as DNA, the CDR3 is TGTGCCATCAGTGAGGTACTTGCGGGGGGAAAACAAGAGACCCAGTACTTC. Translated: CAISEVLAGGKQETQYF.

Many counts were recorded for this clonotype. The CDR3 is CASSDSDRGYEKLFF. In nucleotides, the CDR3 is TGTGCCAGCAGTGATTCGGACAGGGGATATGAAAAACTGTTTTTT. The rearrangement uses TRBV25-1 and TRBJ1-4, with 9 bases identical to TRBD1. The CDR3 has 15 residues. The junction had 5 bases not matched to a gene; V was cut back by 3 bases and J by 6 bases. Germline lookup yields CDR1 MGHDK and CDR2 SYGVNS. The full variable domain, in which reference TRBV25-1 and TRBJ1-4 provide the parts outside the CDR3, is EADIYQTPRYLVIGTGKKITLECSQTMGHDKMYWYQQDPGMELHLIHYSYGVNSTEKGDLSSESTVSRIRTEHFPLTLESARPSHTSQYLCASSDSDRGYEKLFFGSGTQLSVL.

This clonotype was counted a few times. The rearrangement links TRBV7-9 to TRBJ1-4; 8 bases map to TRBD1. CDR1 is SEHNR and CDR2 is FQNEAQ in the germline V gene (reference sequence). Trimming removed 1 base from V and 7 bases from J; junction bases left unmatched: 11. The CDR3 is 17 amino acids. CDR3 DNA sequence: TGTGCCAGCAGCTTAGGACAGGGGAGTATGATGGGTGAAAAACTGTTTTTT. Protein sequence: CASSLGQGSMMGEKLFF.

This clonotype has more than one count but fewer than ten. This sequence joins TRBV6-1 and TRBJ2-3; 8 bases are a match to TRBD2. The length of the CDR3 is 15 residues. Looked up from germline, CDR1 is MNHNS and CDR2 is SASEGT. Unmatched junction bases numbered 4, after V lost 5 bases and J lost 0 bases. This CDR3 is CASSPLAGSTDTQYF. CDR3 coding DNA: TGTGCCAGCAGTCCCCTAGCGGGTAGCACAGATACGCAGTATTTT.

The chain is built from TRBV6-2 or TRBV6-3 and TRBJ2-7; 7 bases match TRBD1. The J segment lost 0 bases and the V segment lost 6 bases, leaving 5 bases of the junction unmatched. The CDR3 covers 14 residues. In germline, CDR1 is MNHEY, CDR2 SVGEGT. Here the CDR3 DNA reads TGTGCCAGCAGGAGGGCAGGGGGCTCCTACGAGCAGTACGTC. Its translation: CASRRAGGSYEQYV.

This clonotype was seen more than once but under ten times. The chain has TRBV10-3 and TRBJ2-3; D unresolved. Germline V gene lookup returns CDR1 ENHRY and CDR2 SYGVKD. CDR3 length: 13 amino acids. Deletions cut 4 bases from V and 3 bases from J, with 8 bases between. DNA for the CDR3: TGTGCCATCAGTGTCTACAAAACAGATACGCAGTATTTT. Amino acid sequence: CAISVYKTDTQYF.

The table lists this clonotype with a few counts. V is TRBV15 and J is TRBJ1-5; 7 bases are a match to TRBD1. Germline loops: CDR1 LNHNV, CDR2 YYDKDF (reference sequence). After removal of 5 bases from V and 5 bases from J, the junction contained 6 bases not matched to a gene. The CDR3 is 14 residues long. Written as DNA, the CDR3 is TGTGCCACCAGCCTGGGGACAGTAGATCAGCCCCAGCATTTT. As protein: CATSLGTVDQPQHF.

This clonotype was detected only a few times. This chain links TRBV24-1 with TRBJ2-6; 9 bases align to TRBD1. The V gene's germline CDR1 is KGHDR and CDR2 SFDVKD. J lost 1 base, V lost 8 bases, and 11 bases had no gene match. The CDR3 has 18 amino acids. CDR3 DNA sequence: TGTGCCACCAAGGTTGAGGACAGGGGACCGTCTGGGGCCAACGTCCTGACTTTC. Translated, it gives CATKVEDRGPSGANVLTF.